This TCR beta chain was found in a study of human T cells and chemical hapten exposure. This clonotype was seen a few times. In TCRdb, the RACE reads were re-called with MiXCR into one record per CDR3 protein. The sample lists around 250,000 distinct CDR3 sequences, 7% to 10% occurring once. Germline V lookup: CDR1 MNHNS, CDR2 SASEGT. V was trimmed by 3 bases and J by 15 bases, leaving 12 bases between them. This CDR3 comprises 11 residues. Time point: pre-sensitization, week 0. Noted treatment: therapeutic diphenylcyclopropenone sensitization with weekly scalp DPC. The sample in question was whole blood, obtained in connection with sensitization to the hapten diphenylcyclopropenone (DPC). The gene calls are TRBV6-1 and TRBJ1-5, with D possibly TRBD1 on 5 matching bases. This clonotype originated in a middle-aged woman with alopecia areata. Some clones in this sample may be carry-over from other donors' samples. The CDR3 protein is CASSDQGMRHF. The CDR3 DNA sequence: TGTGCCAGCAGTGATCAGGGAATGAGGCATTTT.